Presented here are 9 T cell receptor beta chains from one specimen sequenced in a study of early T cells in non-severe SARS-CoV-2 infection. One entry per CDR3 protein, called by TCRdb with MiXCR from the 5' RACE reads. This repertoire shows about 100,000 distinct CDR3 sequences, roughly 13% found once; its top ten account for around 2%. Sequencing was carried out using whole blood. The receptor source for this set is an adult who was a healthcare worker with PCR-confirmed SARS-CoV-2 infection or an uninfected control (not recorded which).

This clonotype was counted a few times. This chain connects TRBV20-1 to TRBJ1-2, with TRBD1 as a possible D gene (6 bases). This CDR3 contains 14 residues. Germline-derived CDR1 and CDR2 are DFQATT and SNEGSKA (reference sequence). V lost 6 bases and J lost 6, with 20 bases in between. CDR3 coding DNA: TGCAGTGCCGTTACCCCGACAGGAGACAATGGCTACACCTTC. The encoded protein is CSAVTPTGDNGYTF.

This chain links TRBV2 with TRBJ1-1; tentative D call: TRBD1 (5 bases). Trimming took off 8 bases at V and 0 bases at J, with 13 bases between the two ends. The germline V gene has CDR1 SNHLY and CDR2 FYNNEI. The CDR3 contains 14 residues. The CDR3 bases are TGTGCCAGCGGGAGGGCAGGGATGAACACTGAAGCTTTCTTT. It is translated as CASGRAGMNTEAFF. Combining the CDR3 with reference TRBV2 and TRBJ1-1 gives the whole variable domain EPEVTQTPSHQVTQMGQEVILRCVPISNHLYFYWYRQILGQKVEFLVSFYNNEISEKSEIFDDQFSVERPDGSNFTLKIRSTKLEDSAMYFCASGRAGMNTEAFFGQGTRLTVV.

This clonotype turned up a few times. The J gene is TRBJ1-2, the V gene TRBV18; 10 nucleotides align to TRBD1. The V gene's germline CDR1 is KGHSH and CDR2 LQKENI. Trimming at V came to 3 bases and at J to 7 bases, leaving 5 bases not matched to a gene. The CDR3 has 14 residues. The CDR3 sequence is CASSPDRGLTGYTF. CDR3 nucleotide sequence: TGTGCCAGCTCACCGGACAGGGGGTTGACTGGCTACACCTTC. The variable domain in full, completed from reference TRBV18 and TRBJ1-2, reads NAGVMQNPRHLVRRRGQEARLRCSPMKGHSHVYWYRQLPEEGLKFMVYLQKENIIDESGMPKERFSAEFPKEGPSILRIQQVVRGDSAAYFCASSPDRGLTGYTFGSGTRLTVV.

A note on this clonotype: A read error is possible here, since a much larger clone lies one base away. The V and J genes are TRBV6-1 and TRBJ1-6, with 7 bases fitting TRBD1. Germline V lookup: CDR1 MNHNS, CDR2 SASEGT. This CDR3 is built from 15 residues. V dropped 4 bases and J dropped 11; count of bases not matched to a gene: 11. For the CDR3, the DNA is TGTGCCAGCAGTGCCCGACAGGGTACGAGTCCACCCCTCCACTTT. This encodes CASSARQGTSPPLHF.

This clonotype appeared a few times. The J gene is TRBJ1-6, the V gene TRBV9, with 7 bases matching TRBD1. The germline V gene encodes CDR1 SGDLS and CDR2 YYNGEE. The CDR3 is 12 amino acids. CDR3 region: CASQGDNSPLHF. CDR3 in DNA: TGTGCGAGCCAGGGGGATAATTCACCCCTCCACTTT.

This clonotype was found a few times. The chain employs TRBV28 and TRBJ1-3; 7 bases line up with TRBD1. The germline V gene encodes CDR1 MDHEN and CDR2 SYDVKM. The CDR3 covers 16 residues. V dropped 8 bases and J dropped 2; count of bases not matched to a gene: 12. CDR3 sequence reads: CASSPRAGGPGNTIYF. The DNA of the CDR3 is TGTGCCAGCTCCCCACGGGCAGGGGGACCTGGAAACACCATATATTTT.

This clonotype was found many times. The chain carries TRBV19 and TRBJ2-4; 8 bases are shared with TRBD2. Per the germline V gene, CDR1 is LNHDA and CDR2 is SQIVND (reference sequence). The CDR3 sequence is 15 residues long. The trim removed 6 bases at V and 6 bases at J, leaving 10 bases unmatched. CDR3 coding DNA: TGTGCCAGTAGACACGGGGGGGCCGGCGGAAACATTCAGTACTTC. It encodes CASRHGGAGGNIQYF.

Ten or more counts support this clonotype. The chain joins TRBV3-1 to TRBJ2-1, with D perhaps TRBD1 or TRBD2 (5 bases each). The V end lost 1 base, the J end lost 0 bases, and 13 bases lay between the germline ends. Germline values: CDR1 LGHDT, CDR2 YNNKEL (reference sequence). CDR3 length equals 17 residues. This CDR3 is CASSQVWDPSSYNEQFF. The CDR3 bases are TGTGCCAGCAGCCAAGTTTGGGACCCGAGCTCCTACAATGAGCAGTTCTTC.

This clonotype has more than one count but fewer than ten. The DNA for the CDR3 is TGTGCCTCCAAATGGGCTACCCAGAACACCGGGGAGCTGTTTTTT. The encoded protein is CASKWATQNTGELFF. The J gene is TRBJ2-2, the V gene TRBV6-2 or TRBV6-3; the D is unclear. The CDR3 runs to 15 residues. CDR1 MNHEY and CDR2 SVGEGT come from the germline V gene. The V end lost 11 bases, the J end lost 1 base, and 17 bases lay between the germline ends.